This record concerns one TCR beta chain sequence. It has no known antigen specificity. Within one base of it there is no much larger clone, and no base qualities were kept. This specimen comes from a study of neoadjuvant nivolumab and ipilimumab in lung cancer (dated by TCRdb to between 2020 and 2021). Regarding the study in general: In the NEOSTAR trial, nivolumab was administered intravenously at 3 mg/kg on days 1, 15 and 29, and the combination arm also received ipilimumab 1 mg/kg on day 1 only. The major pathologic response (MPR) rate in the intention-to-treat population in each study arm was designated as the primary trial endpoint. Matched pretherapy and resected tumor pairs were analyzed for seven patients, of whom four received nivolumab and three received nivolumab plus ipilimumab. TCR repertoires were compared between pretherapy (baseline) peripheral blood and tumors resected at surgery after neoadjuvant immune checkpoint blockade. A total of 44 patients with operable NSCLC were treated in the trial, with around 23 randomized to nivolumab monotherapy and roughly 20 randomized to nivolumab plus ipilimumab. Overall results and qualifications from the work: A small number of samples was subjected to TCR sequencing. TCR richness and clonality were greater in resected tumors than in tumor-adjacent uninvolved lung, and increases were seen in more dual-therapy-treated tumors. No significant correlation was found between TCR clonality and pathologic tumor regression, and only a single major-pathologic-response sample was available for the analysis of TCR clonality versus pathologic tumor regression. Richness in tumors resected after neoadjuvant therapy showed a positive correlation with pretherapy blood TCR richness (Spearman R ≈ 0.78). From pretherapy to surgery, tumor T-cell richness and clonality went up in three of three dual-therapy tumors, versus only two of four nivolumab-treated tumors.

To prepare the library, the immunoSEQ multiplex PCR assay was applied. Under the source paper's analysis protocol: Repertoires were summarized in terms of richness and clonality, and significantly expanded and contracted clones between pre- and post-therapy samples were identified. As stored in TCRdb, this immuneACCESS dataset retains in-frame rearrangements with V and J assigned. A fraction of the clones does not appear; measured against another copy, unresolved V genes explain less than half of the discrepancy, and the remainder lacks a known reason. That table furnishes V, J and clone size, whereas the DNA furnished D and trimming. The sample table records about 17,000 clones; roughly four fifths of these occur just once. The ten largest clones represent around 7.3% of the sample. CDR1 and CDR2 were assigned from the germline V gene as MRHNA and SNTAGT. The V and J ends are trimmed by 2 bases and 2 bases, leaving 13 bases between them. The CDR3 goes from the cysteine to the phenylalanine over 15 residues. The sequence is cut down to CDR3 DNA, 45 bases in frame from base 1.

This specimen's time point label, per the study, means: at surgical resection after neoadjuvant nivolumab +/- ipilimumab. The samples were taken from NEOSTAR, a phase 2 randomized trial in operable NSCLC that tested neoadjuvant nivolumab or nivolumab plus ipilimumab, followed by surgery. The starting material was tumor tissue, obtained after neoadjuvant nivolumab, alone or with ipilimumab, at or shortly before surgery. The TCR originated in an adult with non-small cell lung cancer. The chain is made from TRBV6-4 and TRBJ2-7; the D gene is unclear. The CDR3 here reads CASSDPLQPTYEQYF. DNA sequence: TGTGCCAGCAGTGACCCTCTTCAGCCTACCTACGAGCAGTACTTC.